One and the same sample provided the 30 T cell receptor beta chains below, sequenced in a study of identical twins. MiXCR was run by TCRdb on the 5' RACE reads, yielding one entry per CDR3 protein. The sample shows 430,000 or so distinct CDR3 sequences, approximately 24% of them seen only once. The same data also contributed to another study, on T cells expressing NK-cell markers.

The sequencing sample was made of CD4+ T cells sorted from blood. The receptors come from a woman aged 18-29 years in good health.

In DNA, the CDR3 is TGCGCCAGCAGCTTGACTAGCGGGAAAACCGGGGAGCTGTTTTTT. This encodes CASSLTSGKTGELFF. The rearrangement links TRBV5-1 to TRBJ2-2, with TRBD2 matching over 10 bases. V shed 1 base and J 5 bases; nucleotides not matched to a gene: 2. The CDR3 loop spans 15 amino acids. Germline V gives CDR1 SGHRS, CDR2 YFSETQ.

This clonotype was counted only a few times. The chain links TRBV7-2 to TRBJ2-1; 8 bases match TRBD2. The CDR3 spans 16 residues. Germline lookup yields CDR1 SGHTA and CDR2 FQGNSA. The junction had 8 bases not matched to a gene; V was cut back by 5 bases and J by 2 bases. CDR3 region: CASSLRGGVTYNEQFF. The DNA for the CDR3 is TGTGCCAGCAGCCTTCGGGGGGGGGTGACCTACAATGAGCAGTTCTTC.

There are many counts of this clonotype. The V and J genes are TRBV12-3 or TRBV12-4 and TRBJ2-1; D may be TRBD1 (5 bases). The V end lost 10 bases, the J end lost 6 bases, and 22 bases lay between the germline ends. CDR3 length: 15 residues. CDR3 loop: CATMLRVKGGNEQFF. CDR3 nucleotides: TGTGCCACCATGCTCAGGGTCAAGGGTGGCAATGAGCAGTTCTTC.

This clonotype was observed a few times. CDR3 sequence: CASSLTSGSHGELFF. In DNA, the CDR3 is TGCGCCAGCAGCCTGACTAGCGGGAGTCACGGGGAGCTGTTTTTT. The J gene is TRBJ2-2, the V gene TRBV10-1; 12 bases line up with TRBD2. With 6 bases clipped from V and 7 bases from J, the junction kept 6 bases outside the gene matches. CDR1 is WNHNN and CDR2 is SYGVQD in the germline V gene (reference sequence). This CDR3 comprises 15 residues.

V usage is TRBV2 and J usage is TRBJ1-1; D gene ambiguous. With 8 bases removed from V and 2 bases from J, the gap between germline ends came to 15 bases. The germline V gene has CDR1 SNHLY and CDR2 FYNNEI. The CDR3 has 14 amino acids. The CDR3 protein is CASGREKQNTEAFF. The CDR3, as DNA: TGTGCCAGCGGCAGAGAAAAGCAAAACACTGAAGCTTTCTTT.

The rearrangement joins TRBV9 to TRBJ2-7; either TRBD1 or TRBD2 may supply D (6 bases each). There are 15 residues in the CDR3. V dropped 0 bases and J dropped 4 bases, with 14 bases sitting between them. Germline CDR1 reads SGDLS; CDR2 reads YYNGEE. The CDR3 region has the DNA TGTGCCAGCAGCGTAGGCGGGGACAAAGTTTACGAGCAGTACTTC. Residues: CASSVGGDKVYEQYF. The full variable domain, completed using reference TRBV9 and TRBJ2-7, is DSGVTQTPKHLITATGQRVTLRCSPRSGDLSVYWYQQSLDQGLQFLIQYYNGEERAKGNILERFSAQQFPDLHSELNLSSLELGDSALYFCASSVGGDKVYEQYFGPGTRLTVT.

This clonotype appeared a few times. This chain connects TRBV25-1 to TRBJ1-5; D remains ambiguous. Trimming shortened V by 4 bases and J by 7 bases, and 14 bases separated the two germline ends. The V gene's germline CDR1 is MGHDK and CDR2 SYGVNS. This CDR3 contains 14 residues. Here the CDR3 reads CASSAGSGEQPQHF. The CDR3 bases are TGTGCCAGCAGTGCGGGGTCAGGAGAGCAGCCCCAGCATTTT.

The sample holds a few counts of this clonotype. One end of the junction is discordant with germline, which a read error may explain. The CDR3 here is CAWSRERGLANF. CDR3 sequence (DNA): TGTGCCTGGAGCCGGGAAAGGGGACTAGCAAACTTC. V is TRBV30 and J is TRBJ2-7; TRBD2 aligns across 9 bases. The germline gives CDR1 GTSNPN, CDR2 SVGIG (reference sequence). There are 12 residues in the CDR3.

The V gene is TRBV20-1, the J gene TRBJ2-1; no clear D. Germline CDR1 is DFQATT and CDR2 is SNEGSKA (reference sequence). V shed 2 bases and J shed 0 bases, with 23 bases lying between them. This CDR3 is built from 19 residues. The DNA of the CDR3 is TGCAGTGCTAGAATGGGCGAGACCTTCTCCCTTAGCTCCTACAATGAGCAGTTCTTC. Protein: CSARMGETFSLSSYNEQFF.

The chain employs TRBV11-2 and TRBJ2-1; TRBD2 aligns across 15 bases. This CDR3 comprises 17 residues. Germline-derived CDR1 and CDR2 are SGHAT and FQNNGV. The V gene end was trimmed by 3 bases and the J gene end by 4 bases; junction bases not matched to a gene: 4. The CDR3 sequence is CASSFGLAGGPYNEQFF. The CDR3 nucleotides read TGTGCCAGCAGCTTCGGACTAGCGGGAGGGCCTTACAATGAGCAGTTCTTC.

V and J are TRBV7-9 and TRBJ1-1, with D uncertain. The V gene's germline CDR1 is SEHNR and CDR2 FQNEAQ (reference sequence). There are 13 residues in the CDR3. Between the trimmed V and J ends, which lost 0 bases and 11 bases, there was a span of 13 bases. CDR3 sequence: CASSLAFGSEAFF. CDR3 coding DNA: TGTGCCAGCAGCTTAGCTTTCGGGTCGGAGGCTTTCTTT.

CDR3 protein: CASSFPDTGELFF. CDR3 in DNA: TGCGCCAGCAGCTTCCCAGACACCGGGGAGCTGTTTTTT. J is TRBJ2-2 and V is TRBV5-1, with D unclear. CDR1 and CDR2 from the germline V gene are SGHRS and YFSETQ. V lost 2 bases and J 3 bases, leaving 5 bases between the germline ends. The CDR3 totals 13 residues.

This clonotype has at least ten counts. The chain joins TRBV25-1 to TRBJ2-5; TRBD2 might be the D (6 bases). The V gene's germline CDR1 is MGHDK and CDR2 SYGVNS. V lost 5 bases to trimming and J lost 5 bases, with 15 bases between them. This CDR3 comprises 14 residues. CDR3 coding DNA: TGTGCCAGCAGTTTTCGGGGGATAGTCGAGACCCAGTACTTC. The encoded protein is CASSFRGIVETQYF.

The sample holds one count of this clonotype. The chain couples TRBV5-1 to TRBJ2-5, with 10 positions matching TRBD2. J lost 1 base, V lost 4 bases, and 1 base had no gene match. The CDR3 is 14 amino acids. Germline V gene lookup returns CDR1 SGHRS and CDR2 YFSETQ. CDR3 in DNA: TGCGCCAGCAGCGTAGCGGGGGGCCAAGAGACCCAGTACTTC. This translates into CASSVAGGQETQYF.

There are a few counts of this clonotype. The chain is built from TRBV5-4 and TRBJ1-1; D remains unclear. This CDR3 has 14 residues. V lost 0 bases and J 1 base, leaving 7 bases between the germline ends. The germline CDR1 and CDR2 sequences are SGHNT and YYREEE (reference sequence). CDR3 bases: TGTGCCAGCAGCTTGGCTGTGGCGAACACTGAAGCTTTCTTT. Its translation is CASSLAVANTEAFF.

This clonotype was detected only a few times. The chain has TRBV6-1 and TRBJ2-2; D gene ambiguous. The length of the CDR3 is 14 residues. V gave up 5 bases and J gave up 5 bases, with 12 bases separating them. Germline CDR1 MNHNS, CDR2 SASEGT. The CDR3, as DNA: TGTGCCAGCAGTCCCCCTAAAAGTACCGGGGAGCTGTTTTTT. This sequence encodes CASSPPKSTGELFF.

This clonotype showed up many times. Here the CDR3 DNA reads TGTGCCAGCAGCCTCGGGACAGGAGGCAATCAGCCCCAGCATTTT. Translated, it gives CASSLGTGGNQPQHF. The chain joins TRBV14 to TRBJ1-5; 8 positions agree with TRBD1. J lost 2 bases, V lost 4 bases, and 4 bases had no gene match. The CDR3 loop spans 15 amino acids. Germline V gene lookup returns CDR1 SGHDN and CDR2 FVKESK.

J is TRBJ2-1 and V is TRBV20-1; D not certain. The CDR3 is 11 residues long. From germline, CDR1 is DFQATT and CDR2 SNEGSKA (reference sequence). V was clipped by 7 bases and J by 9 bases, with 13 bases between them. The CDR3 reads CSGKKAGEQFF. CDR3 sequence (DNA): TGCAGTGGCAAGAAGGCCGGTGAGCAGTTCTTC.

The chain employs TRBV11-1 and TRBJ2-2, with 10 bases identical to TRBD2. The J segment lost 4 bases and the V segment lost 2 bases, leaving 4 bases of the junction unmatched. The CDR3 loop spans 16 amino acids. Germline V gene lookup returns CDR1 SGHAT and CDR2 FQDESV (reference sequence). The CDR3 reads CASSLPSGGGTGELFF. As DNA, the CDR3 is TGTGCCAGCAGCTTACCTAGCGGGGGCGGCACCGGGGAGCTGTTTTTT.

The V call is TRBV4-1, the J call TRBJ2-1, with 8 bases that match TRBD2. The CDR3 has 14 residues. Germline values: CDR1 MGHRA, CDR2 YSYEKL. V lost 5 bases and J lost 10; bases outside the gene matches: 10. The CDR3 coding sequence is TGCGCCAGCAGCTCCGGGACTAGTGTGCGAGAGCAGTTCTTC. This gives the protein CASSSGTSVREQFF.

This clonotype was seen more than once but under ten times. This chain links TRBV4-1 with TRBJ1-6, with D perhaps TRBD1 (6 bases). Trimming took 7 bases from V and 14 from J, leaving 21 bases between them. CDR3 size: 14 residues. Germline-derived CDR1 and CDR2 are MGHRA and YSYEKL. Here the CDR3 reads CASNFGQSEGALHF. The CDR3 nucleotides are TGCGCCAGCAACTTTGGACAGTCCGAGGGGGCCCTCCACTTT.

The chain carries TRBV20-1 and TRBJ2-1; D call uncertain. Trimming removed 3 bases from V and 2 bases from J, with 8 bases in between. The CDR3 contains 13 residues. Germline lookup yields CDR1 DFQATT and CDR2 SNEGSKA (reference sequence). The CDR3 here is CSASRVPYNEQFF. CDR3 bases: TGCAGTGCTAGTAGGGTGCCCTACAATGAGCAGTTCTTC.

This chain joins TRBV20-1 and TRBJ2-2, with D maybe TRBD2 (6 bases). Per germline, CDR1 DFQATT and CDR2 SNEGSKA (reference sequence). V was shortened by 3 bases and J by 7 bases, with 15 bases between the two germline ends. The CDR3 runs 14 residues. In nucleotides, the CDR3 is TGCAGTGCTAGCGCTCCGGGAGAACGCGGGGAGCTGTTTTTT. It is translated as CSASAPGERGELFF.

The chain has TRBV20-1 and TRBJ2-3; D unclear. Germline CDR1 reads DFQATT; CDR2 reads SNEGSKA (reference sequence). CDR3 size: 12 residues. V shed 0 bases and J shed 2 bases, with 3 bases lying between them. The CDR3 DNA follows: TGCAGTGCTAGAGACTACACAGATACGCAGTATTTT. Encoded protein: CSARDYTDTQYF.

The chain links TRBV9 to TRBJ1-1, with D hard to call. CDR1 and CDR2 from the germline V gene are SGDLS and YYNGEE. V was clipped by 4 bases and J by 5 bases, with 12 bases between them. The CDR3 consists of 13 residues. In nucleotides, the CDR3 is TGTGCCAGCAGCAAAGGGATAGGTACTGAAGCTTTCTTT. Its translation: CASSKGIGTEAFF.

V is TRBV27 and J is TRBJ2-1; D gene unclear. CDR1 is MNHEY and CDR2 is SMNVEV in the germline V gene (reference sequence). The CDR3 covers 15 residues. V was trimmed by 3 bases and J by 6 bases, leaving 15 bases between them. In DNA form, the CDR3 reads TGTGCCAGCAGTTTCGACAAGAAGGTTCGCAATGAGCAGTTCTTC. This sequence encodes CASSFDKKVRNEQFF.

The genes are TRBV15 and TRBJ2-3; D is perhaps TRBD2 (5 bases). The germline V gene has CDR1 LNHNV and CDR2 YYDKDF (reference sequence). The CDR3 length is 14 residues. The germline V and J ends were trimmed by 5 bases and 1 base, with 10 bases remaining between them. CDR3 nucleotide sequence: TGTGCCACCAGCCTGAGTAGCGGCACAGATACGCAGTATTTT. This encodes CATSLSSGTDTQYF.

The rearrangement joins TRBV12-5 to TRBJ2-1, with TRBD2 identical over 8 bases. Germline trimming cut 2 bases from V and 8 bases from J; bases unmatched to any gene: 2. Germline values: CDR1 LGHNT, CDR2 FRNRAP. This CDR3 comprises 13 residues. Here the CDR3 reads CASGLLAGYEQFF. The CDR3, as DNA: TGTGCTAGTGGTTTGCTAGCGGGTTATGAGCAGTTCTTC.

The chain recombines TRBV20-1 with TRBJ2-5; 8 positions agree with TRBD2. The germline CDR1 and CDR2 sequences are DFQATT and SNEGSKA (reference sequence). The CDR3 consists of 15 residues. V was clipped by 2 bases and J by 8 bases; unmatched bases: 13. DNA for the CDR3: TGCAGTGCTAGATCCTTCCCGGGACTAGAAGTAACCCAGTACTTC. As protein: CSARSFPGLEVTQYF.

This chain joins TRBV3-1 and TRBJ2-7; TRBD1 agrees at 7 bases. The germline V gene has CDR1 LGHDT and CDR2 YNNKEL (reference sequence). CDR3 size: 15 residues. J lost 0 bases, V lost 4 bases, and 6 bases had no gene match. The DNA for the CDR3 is TGTGCCAGCAGCCGACCCGGGACAGTCTCCTACGAGCAGTACTTC. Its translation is CASSRPGTVSYEQYF.